Listed below are T cell receptor beta chains from one sample, sequenced in a study of control samples from healthy donors and cancer patients. Method: immunoSEQ multiplex PCR; TCRdb's copy keeps in-frame clones and lacks some. The sample includes about 130,000 clones, roughly 92% of them seen just once. Sample: blood. The origin of the receptors is a man aged 18 to 30 in good health. Each CDR3 is given with its conserved first and last residue. Fields, in order: clone size, J gene, V gene, D gene, CDR3 protein. The D gene is left open where the match is weak. Expanded clones get a size class; other rows say once, few or many, or leave the size out.

size: .; J: TRBJ2-7; V: TRBV9; D: TRBD1; CDR3: CASSGGQGSYEQYF
size: .; J: TRBJ2-7; V: TRBV10-1; D: TRBD1; CDR3: CASSGGTGGDEQYF
size: few; J: TRBJ1-5; V: TRBV3-1/TRBV3-2; D: .; CDR3: CASSQQVNQPQHF
size: .; J: TRBJ1-1; V: TRBV10-3; D: TRBD1; CDR3: CAISGQGGGEAFF
size: .; J: TRBJ2-7; V: TRBV3-1/TRBV3-2; D: .; CDR3: CASSQEFHPSSSYEQYF
size: once; J: TRBJ2-7; V: TRBV5-1; D: .; CDR3: CASSLTGGRNPYSYEQYF
size: .; J: TRBJ2-5; V: TRBV4-1; D: .; CDR3: CASSQDAREETQYF
size: .; J: TRBJ1-2; V: TRBV6-5; D: TRBD1; CDR3: CASSFLRTGEYGYTF
size: .; J: TRBJ1-1; V: TRBV11-2; D: .; CDR3: CASSSQWEGTNTEAFF
size: .; J: TRBJ1-6; V: TRBV3-1/TRBV3-2; D: .; CDR3: CASSQGYRESFYNSPLHF
size: .; J: TRBJ1-5; V: TRBV6-6; D: .; CDR3: CASSSTGAEQPQHF
size: .; J: TRBJ2-1; V: TRBV7-9; D: TRBD2; CDR3: CASSLLSSGGDEQFF
size: .; J: TRBJ1-1; V: TRBV27; D: .; CDR3: CASSLVSGPKVAFF
size: once; J: TRBJ2-2; V: TRBV2; D: .; CDR3: CASSGTRDNTGELFF
size: .; J: TRBJ1-4; V: TRBV18; D: TRBD1; CDR3: CASSQGAGATNEKLFF
size: .; J: TRBJ2-3; V: TRBV6-2/TRBV6-3; D: TRBD2; CDR3: CASSYLSGGATFTDTQYF
size: .; J: TRBJ2-2; V: TRBV5-1; D: .; CDR3: CASSLLLVTDTGELFF
size: .; J: TRBJ2-5; V: TRBV13; D: TRBD2; CDR3: CASSGPPRGETQYF
size: few; J: TRBJ1-2; V: TRBV7-2; D: .; CDR3: CASSLNGGRGYTF
size: .; J: TRBJ2-3; V: TRBV5-4; D: TRBD1; CDR3: CASSWGQSTDTQYF
size: .; J: TRBJ1-3; V: TRBV18; D: .; CDR3: CASSPGIGSGNTIYF
size: .; J: TRBJ2-3; V: TRBV18; D: .; CDR3: CASSPPAGITDTQYF
size: .; J: TRBJ2-1; V: TRBV7-2; D: .; CDR3: CASSLNPGSSYNEQFF
size: .; J: TRBJ2-7; V: TRBV4-1; D: TRBD1; CDR3: CASSHRQGTYEQYF
size: .; J: TRBJ2-1; V: TRBV4-1; D: .; CDR3: CASSQGRLGWNEQFF
size: .; J: TRBJ1-1; V: TRBV3-1/TRBV3-2; D: .; CDR3: CASSQDAGRTEAFF
size: few; J: TRBJ1-4; V: TRBV7-9; D: .; CDR3: CASSLQGGVKLFF
size: once; J: TRBJ2-5; V: TRBV5-4; D: .; CDR3: CASSSINGGRETQYF
size: .; J: TRBJ2-5; V: TRBV3-1/TRBV3-2; D: .; CDR3: CASSQDPLLGETQYF
size: .; J: TRBJ1-3; V: TRBV5-6; D: .; CDR3: CASSLDVRSSGNTIYF
size: .; J: TRBJ1-1; V: TRBV4-1; D: .; CDR3: CASSQDLGRPNTEAFF